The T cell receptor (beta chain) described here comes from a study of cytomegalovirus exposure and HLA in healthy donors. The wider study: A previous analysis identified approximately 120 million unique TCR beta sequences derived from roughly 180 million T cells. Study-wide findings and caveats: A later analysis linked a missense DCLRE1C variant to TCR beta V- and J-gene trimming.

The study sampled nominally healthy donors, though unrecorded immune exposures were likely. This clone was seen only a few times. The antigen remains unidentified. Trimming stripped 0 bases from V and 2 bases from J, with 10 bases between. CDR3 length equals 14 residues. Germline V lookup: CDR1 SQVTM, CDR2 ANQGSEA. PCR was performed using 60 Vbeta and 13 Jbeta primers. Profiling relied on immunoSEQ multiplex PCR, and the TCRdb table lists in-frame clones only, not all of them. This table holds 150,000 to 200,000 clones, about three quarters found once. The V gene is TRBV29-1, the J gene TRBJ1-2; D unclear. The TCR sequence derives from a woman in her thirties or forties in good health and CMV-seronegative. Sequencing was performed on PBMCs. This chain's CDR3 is CSVEDPYSNYGYTF. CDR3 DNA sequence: TGCAGCGTTGAAGATCCATACAGCAACTATGGCTACACCTTC.